The 4 T cell receptor beta chains below all came from one sample that was sequenced in a study of response to subunit inactivated influenza vaccine. TCRdb processed the RT-PCR reads anew with MiXCR; each CDR3 protein has one entry. The sample has roughly 710,000 distinct CDR3 sequences; 14% are singletons. This specimen was PBMCs from blood, taken 14 to 15 days before vaccination. These receptors all stem from a man aged 50-59 years who received an inactivated influenza vaccine.

The CDR3 DNA is TGTGCCAGCAGGTACCGGGACAGGGATTACGAGCAGTACTTC. Translated, it gives CASRYRDRDYEQYF. V gene TRBV2 combines with J gene TRBJ2-7; 9 positions match TRBD1. J was trimmed by 4 bases and V by 6 bases; bases with no gene match: 7. The CDR3 is made up of 14 amino acids. Germline CDR1 is SNHLY and CDR2 is FYNNEI. Combining the CDR3 with reference TRBV2 and TRBJ2-7 gives the whole variable domain EPEVTQTPSHQVTQMGQEVILRCVPISNHLYFYWYRQILGQKVEFLVSFYNNEISEKSEIFDDQFSVERPDGSNFTLKIRSTKLEDSAMYFCASRYRDRDYEQYFGPGTRLTVT.

This clonotype has a handful of counts. The CDR3 here is CASKSREPGQPQHF. The CDR3 coding sequence is TGTGCCAGCAAATCCAGGGAGCCAGGTCAGCCCCAGCATTTT. This chain uses TRBV2 with TRBJ1-5, with a weak D call TRBD1 (5 bases). Germline V lookup: CDR1 SNHLY, CDR2 FYNNEI. The CDR3 is 14 residues long. V was trimmed by 7 bases and J by 6 bases, leaving 16 bases between them.

V and J are TRBV27 and TRBJ2-7; 14 bases line up with TRBD2. V shed 5 bases and J 6 bases; nucleotides not matched to a gene: 6. This CDR3 is 15 amino acids long. Germline CDR1 is MNHEY and CDR2 is SMNVEV (reference sequence). The CDR3 region is CASSRPGLAGVEQYF. CDR3 DNA: TGTGCCAGCAGTCGACCGGGACTAGCGGGGGTCGAGCAGTACTTC.

This sequence joins TRBV30 and TRBJ2-1, with 7 bases matching TRBD1. Germline V CDR1 and CDR2: GTSNPN, SVGIG (reference sequence). The J segment lost 5 bases and the V segment lost 4 bases, leaving 5 bases of the junction unmatched. The CDR3 is made up of 13 amino acids. CDR3 bases: TGTGCCTGGACATCCGGGACAGACAATGAGCAGTTCTTC. Its protein product is CAWTSGTDNEQFF.